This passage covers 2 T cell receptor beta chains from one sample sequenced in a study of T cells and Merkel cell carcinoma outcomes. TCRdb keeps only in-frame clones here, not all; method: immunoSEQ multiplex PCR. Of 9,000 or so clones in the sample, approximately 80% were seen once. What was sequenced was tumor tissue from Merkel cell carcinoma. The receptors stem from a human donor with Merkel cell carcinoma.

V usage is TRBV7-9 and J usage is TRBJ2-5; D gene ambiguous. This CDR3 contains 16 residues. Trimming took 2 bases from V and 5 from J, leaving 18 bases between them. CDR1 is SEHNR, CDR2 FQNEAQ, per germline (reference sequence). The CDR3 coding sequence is TGTGCCAGCAGCTTAATTCTGAGCAGTGGGCGGGAGACCCAGTACTTC. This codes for CASSLILSSGRETQYF.

CDR3 amino acids: CASSPGAGRNTIYF. The CDR3 coding sequence is TGTGCCAGCTCACCGGGCGCAGGGCGGAACACCATATATTTT. The J gene is TRBJ1-3, the V gene TRBV18; perhaps TRBD1 as D (5 bases). Trimming stripped 3 bases from V and 7 bases from J, with 13 bases between. The CDR3 is 14 residues long. The germline CDR1 and CDR2 sequences are KGHSH and LQKENI.